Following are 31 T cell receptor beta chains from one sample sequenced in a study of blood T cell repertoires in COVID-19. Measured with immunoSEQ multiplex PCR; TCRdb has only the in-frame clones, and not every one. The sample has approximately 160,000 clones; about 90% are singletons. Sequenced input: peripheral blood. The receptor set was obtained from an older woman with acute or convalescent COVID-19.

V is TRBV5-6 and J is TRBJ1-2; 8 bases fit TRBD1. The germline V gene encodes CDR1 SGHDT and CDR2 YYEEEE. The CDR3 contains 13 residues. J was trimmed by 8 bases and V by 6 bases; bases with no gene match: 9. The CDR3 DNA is TGTGCCAGCACCTTCCAGGGGGCACGGGGCTACACCTTC. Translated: CASTFQGARGYTF.

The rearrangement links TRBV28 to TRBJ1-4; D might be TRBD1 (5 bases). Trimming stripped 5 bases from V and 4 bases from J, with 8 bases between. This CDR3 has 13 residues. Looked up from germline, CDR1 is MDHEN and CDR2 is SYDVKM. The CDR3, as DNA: TGTGCCAGCAGTAGACAGAGTAATGAAAAACTGTTTTTT. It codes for CASSRQSNEKLFF.

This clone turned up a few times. CDR3 sequence (DNA): TGTGCCAGCAGTGAAGGAAGGACAGGGGTTTCGAGGCTCCACTTT. It is translated as CASSEGRTGVSRLHF. The genes are TRBV6-1 and TRBJ1-6; 9 nucleotides agree with TRBD1. The trim removed 1 base at V and 16 bases at J, leaving 11 bases unmatched. The germline CDR1 and CDR2 sequences are MNHNS and SASEGT. The length of the CDR3 is 15 residues.

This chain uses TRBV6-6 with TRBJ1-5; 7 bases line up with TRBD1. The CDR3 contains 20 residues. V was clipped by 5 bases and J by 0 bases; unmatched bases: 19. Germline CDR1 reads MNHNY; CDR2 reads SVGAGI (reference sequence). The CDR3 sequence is CASSPRIQLTGANSNQPQHF. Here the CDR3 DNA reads TGTGCCAGCAGTCCCCGAATCCAGCTAACAGGGGCCAATAGCAATCAGCCCCAGCATTTT.

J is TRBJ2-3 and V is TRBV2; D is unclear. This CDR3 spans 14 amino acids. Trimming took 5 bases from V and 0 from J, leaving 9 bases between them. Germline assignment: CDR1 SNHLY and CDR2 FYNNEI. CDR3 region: CASSYGWSTDTQYF. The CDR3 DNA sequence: TGTGCCAGCAGTTACGGGTGGAGCACAGATACGCAGTATTTT.

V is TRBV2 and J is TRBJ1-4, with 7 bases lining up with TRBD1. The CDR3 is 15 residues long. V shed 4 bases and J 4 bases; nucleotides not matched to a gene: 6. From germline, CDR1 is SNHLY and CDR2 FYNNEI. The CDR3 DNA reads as TGTGCCAGCAGTGGGATGGGACAGATTAATGAAAAACTGTTTTTT. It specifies CASSGMGQINEKLFF. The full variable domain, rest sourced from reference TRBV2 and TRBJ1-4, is EPEVTQTPSHQVTQMGQEVILRCVPISNHLYFYWYRQILGQKVEFLVSFYNNEISEKSEIFDDQFSVERPDGSNFTLKIRSTKLEDSAMYFCASSGMGQINEKLFFGSGTQLSVL.

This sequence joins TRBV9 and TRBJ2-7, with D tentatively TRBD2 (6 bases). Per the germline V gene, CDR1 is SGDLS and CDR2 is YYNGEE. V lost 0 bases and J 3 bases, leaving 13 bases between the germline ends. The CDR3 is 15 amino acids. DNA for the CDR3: TGTGCCAGCAGCGTAGCTGAGGGAGGTAACTACGAGCAGTACTTC. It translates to CASSVAEGGNYEQYF.

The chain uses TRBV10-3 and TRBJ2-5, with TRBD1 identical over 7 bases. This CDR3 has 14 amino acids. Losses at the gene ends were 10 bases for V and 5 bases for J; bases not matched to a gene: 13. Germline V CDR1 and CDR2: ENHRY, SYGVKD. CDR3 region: CATDDLGGRETQYF. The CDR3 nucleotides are TGTGCCACCGATGATCTAGGGGGCCGGGAGACCCAGTACTTC.

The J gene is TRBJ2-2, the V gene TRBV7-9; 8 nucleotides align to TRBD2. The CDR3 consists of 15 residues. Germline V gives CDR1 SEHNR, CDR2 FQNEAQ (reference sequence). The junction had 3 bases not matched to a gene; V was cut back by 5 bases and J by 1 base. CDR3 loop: CASSRSGGNTGELFF. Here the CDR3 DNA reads TGTGCCAGCAGCAGAAGCGGGGGGAACACCGGGGAGCTGTTTTTT.

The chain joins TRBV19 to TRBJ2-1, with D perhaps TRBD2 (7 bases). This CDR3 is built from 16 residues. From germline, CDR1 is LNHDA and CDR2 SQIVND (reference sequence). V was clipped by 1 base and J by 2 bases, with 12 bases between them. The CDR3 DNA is TGTGCCAGTAGTATAGGCTGGGGGGGCACCTACAATGAGCAGTTCTTC. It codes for CASSIGWGGTYNEQFF.

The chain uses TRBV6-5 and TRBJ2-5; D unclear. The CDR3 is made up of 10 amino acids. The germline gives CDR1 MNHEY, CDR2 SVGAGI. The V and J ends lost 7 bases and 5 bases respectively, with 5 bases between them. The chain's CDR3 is CASMRETQYF. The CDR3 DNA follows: TGTGCCAGCATGAGGGAGACCCAGTACTTC.

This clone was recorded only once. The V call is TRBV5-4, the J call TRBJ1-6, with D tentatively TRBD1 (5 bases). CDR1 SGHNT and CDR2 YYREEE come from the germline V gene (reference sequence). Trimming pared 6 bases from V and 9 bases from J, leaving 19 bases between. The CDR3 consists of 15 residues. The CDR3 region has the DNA TGTGCCAGCACCAATGGGGGAGGGTCTAGTTCACCCCTCCACTTT. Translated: CASTNGGGSSSPLHF.

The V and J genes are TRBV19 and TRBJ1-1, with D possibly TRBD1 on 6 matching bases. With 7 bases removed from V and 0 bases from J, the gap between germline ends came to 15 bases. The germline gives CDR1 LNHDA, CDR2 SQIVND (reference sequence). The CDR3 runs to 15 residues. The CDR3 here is CASTLGGPLNTEAFF. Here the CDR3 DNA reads TGTGCCAGTACCCTGGGGGGGCCCCTGAACACTGAAGCTTTCTTT.

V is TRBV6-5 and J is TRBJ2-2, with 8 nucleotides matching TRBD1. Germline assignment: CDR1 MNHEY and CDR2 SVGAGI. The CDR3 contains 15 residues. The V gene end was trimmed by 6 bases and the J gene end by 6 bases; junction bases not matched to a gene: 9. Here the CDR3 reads CASSTGTGSPGELFF. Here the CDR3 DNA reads TGTGCCAGCAGCACCGGGACAGGTTCTCCCGGGGAGCTGTTTTTT.

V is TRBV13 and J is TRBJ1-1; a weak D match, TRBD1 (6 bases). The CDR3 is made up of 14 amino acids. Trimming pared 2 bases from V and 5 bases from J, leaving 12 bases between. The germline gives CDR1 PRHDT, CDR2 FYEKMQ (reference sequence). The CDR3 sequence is CASSLWGLRTEAFF. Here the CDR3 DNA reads TGTGCCAGCAGCTTATGGGGGCTTAGGACTGAAGCTTTCTTT.

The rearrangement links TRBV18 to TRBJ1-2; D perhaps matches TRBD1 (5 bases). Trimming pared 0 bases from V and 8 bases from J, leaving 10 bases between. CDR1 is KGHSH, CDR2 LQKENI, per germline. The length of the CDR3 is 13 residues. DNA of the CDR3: TGTGCCAGCTCACCACCGGCGGGGGTCGGCTACACCTTC. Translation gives CASSPPAGVGYTF.

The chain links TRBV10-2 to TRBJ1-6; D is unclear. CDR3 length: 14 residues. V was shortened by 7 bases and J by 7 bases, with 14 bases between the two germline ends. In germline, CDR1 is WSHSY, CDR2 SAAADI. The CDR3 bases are TGCGCCAGCACCTTTGGCCGGGGAAATTCACCCCTCCACTTT. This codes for CASTFGRGNSPLHF.

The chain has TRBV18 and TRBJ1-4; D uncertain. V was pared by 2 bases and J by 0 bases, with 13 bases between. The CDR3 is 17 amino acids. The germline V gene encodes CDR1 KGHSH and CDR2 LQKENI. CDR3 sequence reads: CASSPRLSGTTNEKLFF. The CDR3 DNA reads TGTGCCAGCTCACCAAGGCTCTCGGGGACAACTAATGAAAAACTGTTTTTT.

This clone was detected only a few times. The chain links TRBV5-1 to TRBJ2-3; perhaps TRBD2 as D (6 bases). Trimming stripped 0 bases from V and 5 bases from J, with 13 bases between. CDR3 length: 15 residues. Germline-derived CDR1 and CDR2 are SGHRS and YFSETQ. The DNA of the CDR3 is TGCGCCAGCAGCTTGGCCCCCCAGGGAGGAGATACGCAGTATTTT. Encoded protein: CASSLAPQGGDTQYF.

CDR3 residues: CASRVSGDEQFF. CDR3 sequence (DNA): TGTGCCAGCAGGGTGTCAGGGGATGAGCAGTTCTTC. This chain uses TRBV18 with TRBJ2-1, with TRBD1 as a possible D gene (6 bases). The CDR3 consists of 12 residues. V lost 8 bases to trimming and J lost 8 bases, with 13 bases between them. Looked up from germline, CDR1 is KGHSH and CDR2 is LQKENI.

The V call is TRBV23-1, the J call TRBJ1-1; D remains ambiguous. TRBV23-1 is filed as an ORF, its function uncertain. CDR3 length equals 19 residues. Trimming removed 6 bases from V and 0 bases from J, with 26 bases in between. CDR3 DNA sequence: TGCGCCAGCAGGCCCCCGCTAAGAAATCCGGGAGCTATGAACACTGAAGCTTTCTTT. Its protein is CASRPPLRNPGAMNTEAFF.

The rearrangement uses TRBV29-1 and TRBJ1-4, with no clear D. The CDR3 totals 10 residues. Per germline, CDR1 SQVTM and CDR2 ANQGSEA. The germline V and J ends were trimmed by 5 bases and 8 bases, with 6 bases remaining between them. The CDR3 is CSVQREKLFF. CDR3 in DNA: TGCAGCGTTCAGCGGGAAAAACTGTTTTTT.

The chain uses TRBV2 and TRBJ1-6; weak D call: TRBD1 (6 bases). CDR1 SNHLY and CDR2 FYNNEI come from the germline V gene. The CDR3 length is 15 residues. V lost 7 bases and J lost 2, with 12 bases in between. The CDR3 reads CASKEGGAYNSPLHF. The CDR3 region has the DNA TGTGCCAGCAAAGAAGGGGGGGCCTATAATTCACCCCTCCACTTT.

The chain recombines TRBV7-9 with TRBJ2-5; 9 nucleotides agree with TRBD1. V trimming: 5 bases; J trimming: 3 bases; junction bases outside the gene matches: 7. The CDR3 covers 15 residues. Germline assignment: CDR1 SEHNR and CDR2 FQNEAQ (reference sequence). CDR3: CASSAWTGEKETQYF. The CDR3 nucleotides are TGTGCCAGCAGCGCGTGGACAGGGGAAAAAGAGACCCAGTACTTC.

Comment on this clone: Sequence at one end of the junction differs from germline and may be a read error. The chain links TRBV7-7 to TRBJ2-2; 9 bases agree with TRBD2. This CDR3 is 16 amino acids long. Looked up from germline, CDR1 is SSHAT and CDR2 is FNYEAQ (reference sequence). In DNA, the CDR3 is TGTGCTAGCAGCCCCCAAGGGGGACTAGCTACCGGGGAGCTGTTTTTT. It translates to CASSPQGGLATGELFF.

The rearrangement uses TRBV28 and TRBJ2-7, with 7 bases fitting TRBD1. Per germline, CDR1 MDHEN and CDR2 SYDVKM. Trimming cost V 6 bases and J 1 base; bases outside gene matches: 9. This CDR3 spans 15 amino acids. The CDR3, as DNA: TGTGCCAGCAGGGAAGCTTCGACAGGGTCCTACGAGCAGTACTTC. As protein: CASREASTGSYEQYF.

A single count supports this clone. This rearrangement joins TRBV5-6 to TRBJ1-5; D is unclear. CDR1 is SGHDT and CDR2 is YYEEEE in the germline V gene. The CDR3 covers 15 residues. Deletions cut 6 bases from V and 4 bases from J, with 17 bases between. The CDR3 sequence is CASTSGPSGNQPQHF. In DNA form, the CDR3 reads TGTGCCAGCACCTCTGGTCCGTCGGGGAATCAGCCCCAGCATTTT.

For the CDR3, the DNA is TGTGCCAGCAGCTTAGGGTCGAGATATACGCAGTATTTT. Encoded protein: CASSLGSRYTQYF. The chain combines TRBV7-2 with TRBJ2-3; D gene unclear. The CDR3 sequence is 13 residues long. CDR1 and CDR2 from the germline V gene are SGHTA and FQGNSA. Trimming pared 1 base from V and 7 bases from J, leaving 9 bases between.

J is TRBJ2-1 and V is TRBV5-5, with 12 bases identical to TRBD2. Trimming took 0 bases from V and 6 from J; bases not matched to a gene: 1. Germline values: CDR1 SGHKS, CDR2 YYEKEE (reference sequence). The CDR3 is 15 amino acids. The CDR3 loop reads CASSLELAGGNEQFF. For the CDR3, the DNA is TGTGCCAGCAGCTTGGAACTAGCGGGGGGCAATGAGCAGTTCTTC.

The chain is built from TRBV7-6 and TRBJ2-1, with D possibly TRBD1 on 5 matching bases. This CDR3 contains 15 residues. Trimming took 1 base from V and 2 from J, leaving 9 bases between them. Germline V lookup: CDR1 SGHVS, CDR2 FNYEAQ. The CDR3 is CASSLVRAPYNEQFF. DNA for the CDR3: TGTGCCAGCAGCTTAGTCAGGGCCCCCTACAATGAGCAGTTCTTC.

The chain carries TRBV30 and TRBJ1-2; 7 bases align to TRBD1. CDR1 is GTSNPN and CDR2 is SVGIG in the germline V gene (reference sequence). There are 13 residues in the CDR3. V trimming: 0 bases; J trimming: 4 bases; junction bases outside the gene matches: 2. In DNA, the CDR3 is TGTGCCTGGAGTGTGGGGACAGTCTATGGCTACACCTTC. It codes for CAWSVGTVYGYTF.